A selection of T cell receptor beta chains follows, all from one sample in a study of PD-1 blockade in classical Hodgkin lymphoma. Repertoires were generated with immunoSEQ multiplex PCR, while TCRdb's copy carries only in-frame clones and drops some. Among tens of thousands of clones listed, over 85% were seen once. The source material was peripheral blood mononuclear cells (PBMCs), sampled at baseline. The receptors here all came from a human donor with classical Hodgkin lymphoma. CDR3s include the opening cysteine and the closing phenylalanine or tryptophan. Size is omitted from some rows. Given values are once, few, many or a class for expanded clones.

CDR3aa,abundance,v_gene
CASRLGTGDYGYTF,once,TRBV5-1
CASSMETGDEQFF,-,TRBV19
CASSSDSRYEQYF,-,TRBV5-1
CASSQHGAYNEQFF,-,TRBV7-9
CASSEAGLAYEQYF,-,TRBV2
CASSLGGLYVGGETQYF,-,TRBV5-1
CASSKVGSAGDRETQYF,-,TRBV21-1
CASSLELAGSYNEQFF,-,TRBV11-2
CASSPGGAYNSPLHF,-,TRBV18
CASSQDRVRTGELFF,once,TRBV14
CASSSSAKETQYF,-,TRBV6-5
CASSLVVGAEAFF,once,TRBV5-1
CASSPRLSGLNNEQFF,-,TRBV18
CASSEWGRGQFF,-,TRBV2
CASSLDSGQTQYF,-,TRBV27
CASSFPTAGVANEKLFF,-,TRBV7-9
CASSSRGHEKLFF,-,TRBV27
CASSQLRGDPYEQYF,-,TRBV5-5
CASSSGTGIQPQHF,once,TRBV6-5
CASSSGSVRLRPVTYEQYF,-,TRBV5-6
CASSRLKEPGSHGYTF,once,TRBV4-1
CASSPGRYEQFF,once,TRBV18
CASSLQGGTGELFF,-,TRBV5-1
CASSFTDSYGYTF,once,TRBV7-9
CASNKIRERGVTDTQYF,-,TRBV11-2
CASSHLSSTDTQYF,-,TRBV11-2
CASSLANRGDGYTF,-,TRBV7-9
CASSLYRGPYEQYF,once,TRBV2
CASSTRARDRGEKETQYF,-,TRBV7-8
CASSRTADYGYTF,-,TRBV27
CSVDPPTGGREQFF,-,TRBV29-1
CASSLGTTDTQYF,-,TRBV5-6
CASSLGDQPQHF,few,TRBV11-2
CASSFPSYEQYF,-,TRBV28
CASSIGGNSNQPQHF,once,TRBV6-1
CASSLGPVTDTQYF,-,TRBV5-1
CASSQFSAGGQFF,-,TRBV4-1
CASAWAEDQPQHF,-,TRBV6-5
CASSQEGDGETQYF,-,TRBV5-1
CASSPAPGGEQYF,-,TRBV5-5
CASSLGLGRDTEAFF,-,TRBV7-2